These 3 T cell receptor beta chains share one sample of origin, sequenced in a study of beta chain features in type 1 diabetes. The study reverse transcribed the entire isolated RNA, so it sequenced expressed TCRB transcripts. The table came from immunoSEQ multiplex PCR; TCRdb's copy has only in-frame clones and leaves some out. The sample lists approximately 200,000 clones; 9.6% were seen once. The sample comprised naive CD4+ T cells from blood. These receptors all come from a woman aged 18-35 years in good health.

This clone was recorded a few times. This sequence joins TRBV9 and TRBJ1-4; the match to TRBD1 covers 7 bases. CDR1 is SGDLS and CDR2 is YYNGEE in the germline V gene. CDR3 length equals 15 residues. V lost 7 bases and J lost 3; bases outside the gene matches: 9. CDR3: CASGRGMPANEKLFF. The CDR3 DNA reads as TGTGCCAGCGGCAGGGGGATGCCAGCTAATGAAAAACTGTTTTTT.

In its sample, this clone was seen a few times. The rearrangement links TRBV7-2 to TRBJ2-3; D is unclear. The V end was cut by 4 bases, the J end by 1 base, with 12 bases between. This CDR3 contains 15 residues. The germline CDR1 and CDR2 sequences are SGHTA and FQGNSA. CDR3 sequence reads: CASSYDSGRTDTQYF. DNA for the CDR3: TGTGCCAGCAGCTACGACTCTGGCCGCACAGATACGCAGTATTTT.

The V and J genes are TRBV5-6 and TRBJ1-2, with D unresolved. Between the trimmed V and J ends, which lost 0 bases and 4 bases, there was a span of 7 bases. CDR3 length equals 13 residues. Germline CDR1 is SGHDT and CDR2 is YYEEEE. DNA of the CDR3: TGTGCCAGCAGCTTGGGGCGGGGCTATGGCTACACCTTC. Amino acids: CASSLGRGYGYTF.